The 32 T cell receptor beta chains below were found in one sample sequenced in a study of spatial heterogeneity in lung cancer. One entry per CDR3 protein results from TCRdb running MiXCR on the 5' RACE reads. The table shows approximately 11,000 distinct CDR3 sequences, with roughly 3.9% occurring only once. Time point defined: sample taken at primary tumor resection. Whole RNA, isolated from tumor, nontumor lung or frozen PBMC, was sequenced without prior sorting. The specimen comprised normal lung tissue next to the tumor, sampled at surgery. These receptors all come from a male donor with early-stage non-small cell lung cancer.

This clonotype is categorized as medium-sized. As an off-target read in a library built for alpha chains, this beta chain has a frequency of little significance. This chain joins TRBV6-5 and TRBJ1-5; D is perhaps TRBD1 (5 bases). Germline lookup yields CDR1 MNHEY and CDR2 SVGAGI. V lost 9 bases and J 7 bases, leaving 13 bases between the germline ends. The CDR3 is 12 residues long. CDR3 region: CASGGIGQPQHF. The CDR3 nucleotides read TGTGCCAGTGGGGGGATCGGGCAGCCCCAGCATTTT.

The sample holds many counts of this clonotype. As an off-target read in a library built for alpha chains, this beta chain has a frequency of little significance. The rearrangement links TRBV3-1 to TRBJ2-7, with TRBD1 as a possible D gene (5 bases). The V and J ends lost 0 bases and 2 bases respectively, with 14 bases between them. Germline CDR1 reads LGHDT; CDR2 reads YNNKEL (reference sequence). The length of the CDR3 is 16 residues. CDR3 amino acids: CASSQEQGSSPYEQYF. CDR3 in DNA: TGTGCCAGCAGCCAAGAGCAGGGTTCGTCCCCCTACGAGCAGTACTTC.

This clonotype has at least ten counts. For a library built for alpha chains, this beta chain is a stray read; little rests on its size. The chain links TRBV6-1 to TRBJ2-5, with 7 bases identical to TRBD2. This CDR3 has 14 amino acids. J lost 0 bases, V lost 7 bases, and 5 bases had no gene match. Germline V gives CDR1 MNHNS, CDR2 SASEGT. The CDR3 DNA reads TGTGCCAGCAATCCCGGGGGGTACCAAGAGACCCAGTACTTC. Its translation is CASNPGGYQETQYF.

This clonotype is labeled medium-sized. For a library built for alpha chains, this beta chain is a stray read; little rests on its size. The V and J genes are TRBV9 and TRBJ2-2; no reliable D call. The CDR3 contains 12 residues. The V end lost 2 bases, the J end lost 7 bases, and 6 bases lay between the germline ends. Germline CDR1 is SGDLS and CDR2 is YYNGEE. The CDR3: CASSVLNGELFF. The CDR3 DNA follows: TGTGCCAGCAGCGTTTTAAACGGGGAGCTGTTTTTT.

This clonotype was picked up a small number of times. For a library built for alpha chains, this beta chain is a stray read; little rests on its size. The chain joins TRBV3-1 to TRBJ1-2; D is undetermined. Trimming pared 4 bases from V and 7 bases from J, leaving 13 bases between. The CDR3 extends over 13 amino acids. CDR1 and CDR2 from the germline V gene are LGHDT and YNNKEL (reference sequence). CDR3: CASSPDYYLGYTF. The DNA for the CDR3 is TGTGCCAGCAGCCCCGACTACTATCTTGGCTACACCTTC. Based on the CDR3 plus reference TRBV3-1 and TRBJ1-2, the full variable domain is DTAVSQTPKYLVTQMGNDKSIKCEQNLGHDTMYWYKQDSKKFLKIMFSYNNKELIINETVPNRFSPKSPDKAHLNLHINSLELGDSAVYFCASSPDYYLGYTFGSGTRLTVV.

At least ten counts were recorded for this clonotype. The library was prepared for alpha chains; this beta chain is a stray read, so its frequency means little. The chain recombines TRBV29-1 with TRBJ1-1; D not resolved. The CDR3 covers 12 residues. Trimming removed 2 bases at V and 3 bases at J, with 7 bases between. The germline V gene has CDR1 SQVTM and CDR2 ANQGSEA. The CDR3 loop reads CSVERGYTEAFF. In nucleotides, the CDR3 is TGCAGCGTTGAACGCGGGTACACTGAAGCTTTCTTT. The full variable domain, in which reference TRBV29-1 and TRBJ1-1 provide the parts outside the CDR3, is SAVISQKPSRDICQRGTSLTIQCQVDSQVTMMFWYRQQPGQSLTLIATANQGSEATYESGFVIDKFPISRPNLTFSTLTVSNMSPEDSSIYLCSVERGYTEAFFGQGTRLTVV.

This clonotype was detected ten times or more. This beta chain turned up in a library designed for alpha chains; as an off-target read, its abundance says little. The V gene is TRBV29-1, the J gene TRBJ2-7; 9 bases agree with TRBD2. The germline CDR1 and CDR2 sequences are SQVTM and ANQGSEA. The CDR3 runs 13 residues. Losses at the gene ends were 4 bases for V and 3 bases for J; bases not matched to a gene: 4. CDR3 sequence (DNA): TGCAGCGTTGGAGGTAGCGGGAGCTACGAGCAGTACTTC. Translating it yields CSVGGSGSYEQYF.

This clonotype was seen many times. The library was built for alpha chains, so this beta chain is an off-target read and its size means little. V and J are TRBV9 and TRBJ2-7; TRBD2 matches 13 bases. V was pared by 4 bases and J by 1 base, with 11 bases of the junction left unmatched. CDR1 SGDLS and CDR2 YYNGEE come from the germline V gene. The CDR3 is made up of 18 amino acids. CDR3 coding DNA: TGTGCCAGCAGCCCTGAACCTTCGGGACTAGCGGGATCCTACGAGCAGTACTTC. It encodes CASSPEPSGLAGSYEQYF. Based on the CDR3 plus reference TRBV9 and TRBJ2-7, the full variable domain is DSGVTQTPKHLITATGQRVTLRCSPRSGDLSVYWYQQSLDQGLQFLIQYYNGEERAKGNILERFSAQQFPDLHSELNLSSLELGDSALYFCASSPEPSGLAGSYEQYFGPGTRLTVT.

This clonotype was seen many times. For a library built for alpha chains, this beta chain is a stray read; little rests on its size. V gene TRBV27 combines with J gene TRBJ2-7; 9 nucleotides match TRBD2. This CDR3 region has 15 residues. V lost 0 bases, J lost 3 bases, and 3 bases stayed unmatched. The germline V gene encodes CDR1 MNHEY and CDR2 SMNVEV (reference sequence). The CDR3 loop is CASSLSGTSRYEQYF. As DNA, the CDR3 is TGTGCCAGCAGTTTATCAGGGACTAGCCGCTACGAGCAGTACTTC.

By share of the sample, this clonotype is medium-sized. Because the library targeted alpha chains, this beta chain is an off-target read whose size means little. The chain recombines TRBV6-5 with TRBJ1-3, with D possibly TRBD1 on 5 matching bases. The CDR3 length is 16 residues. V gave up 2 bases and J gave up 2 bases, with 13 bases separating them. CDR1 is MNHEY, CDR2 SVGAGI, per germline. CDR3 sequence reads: CASSYRQGYTGNTIYF. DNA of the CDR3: TGTGCCAGCAGTTACCGGCAGGGCTATACTGGAAACACCATATATTTT.

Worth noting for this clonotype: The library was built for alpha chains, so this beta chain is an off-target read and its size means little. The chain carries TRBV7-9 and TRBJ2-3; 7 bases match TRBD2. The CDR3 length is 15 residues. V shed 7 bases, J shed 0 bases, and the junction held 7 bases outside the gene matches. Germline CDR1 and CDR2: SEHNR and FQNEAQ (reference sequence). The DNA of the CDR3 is TGTGCCAGCACCCTAGCGGCAACTAGCACAGATACGCAGTATTTT. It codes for CASTLAATSTDTQYF.

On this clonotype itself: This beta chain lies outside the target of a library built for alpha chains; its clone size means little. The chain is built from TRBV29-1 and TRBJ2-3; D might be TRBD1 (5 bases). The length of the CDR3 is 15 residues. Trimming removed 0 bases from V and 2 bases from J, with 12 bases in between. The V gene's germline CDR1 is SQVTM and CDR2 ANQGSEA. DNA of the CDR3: TGCAGCGTTGAAGATCGTGGGGCATACACAGATACGCAGTATTTT. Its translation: CSVEDRGAYTDTQYF.

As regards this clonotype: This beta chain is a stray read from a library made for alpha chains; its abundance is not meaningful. The CDR3 loop is CASSPAQGRQPQHF. The CDR3 DNA reads as TGTGCCAGCAGTCCGGCACAGGGGAGGCAGCCCCAGCATTTT. V and J are TRBV28 and TRBJ1-5, with 7 nucleotides matching TRBD1. V gave up 5 bases and J gave up 7 bases; unmatched junction bases: 8. Per germline, CDR1 MDHEN and CDR2 SYDVKM. The CDR3 sequence is 14 residues long. The full variable domain, in which reference TRBV28 and TRBJ1-5 provide the parts outside the CDR3, is DVKVTQSSRYLVKRTGEKVFLECVQDMDHENMFWYRQDPGLGLRLIYFSYDVKMKEKGDIPEGYSVSREKKERFSLILESASTNQTSMYLCASSPAQGRQPQHFGDGTRLSIL.

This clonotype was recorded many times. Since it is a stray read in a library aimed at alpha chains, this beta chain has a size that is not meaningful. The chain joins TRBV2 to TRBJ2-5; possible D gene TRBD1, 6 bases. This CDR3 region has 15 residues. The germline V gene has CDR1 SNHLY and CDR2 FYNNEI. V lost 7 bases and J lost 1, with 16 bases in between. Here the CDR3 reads CASNYNRDIQETQYF. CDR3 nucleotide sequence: TGTGCCAGCAATTATAATCGGGACATCCAAGAGACCCAGTACTTC.

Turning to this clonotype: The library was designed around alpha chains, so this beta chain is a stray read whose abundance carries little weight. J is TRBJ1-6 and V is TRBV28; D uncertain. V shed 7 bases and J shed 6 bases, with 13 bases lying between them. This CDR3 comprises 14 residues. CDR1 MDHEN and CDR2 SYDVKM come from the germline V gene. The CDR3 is CASNLDHSNSPLHF. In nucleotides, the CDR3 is TGTGCCAGCAACTTAGACCACTCTAATTCACCCCTCCACTTT.

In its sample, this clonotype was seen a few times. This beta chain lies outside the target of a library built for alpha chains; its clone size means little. CDR3 amino acids: CSAPGANYGYTF. CDR3 bases: TGCAGTGCGCCGGGGGCTAACTATGGCTACACCTTC. The genes are TRBV20-1 and TRBJ1-2; D perhaps matches TRBD1 (5 bases). V lost 6 bases to trimming and J lost 0 bases, with 8 bases between them. The CDR3 spans 12 residues. CDR1 DFQATT and CDR2 SNEGSKA come from the germline V gene (reference sequence).

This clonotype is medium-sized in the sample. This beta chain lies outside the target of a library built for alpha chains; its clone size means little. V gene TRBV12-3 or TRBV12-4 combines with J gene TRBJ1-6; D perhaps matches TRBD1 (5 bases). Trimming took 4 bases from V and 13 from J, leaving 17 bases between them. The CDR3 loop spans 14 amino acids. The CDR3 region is CASSSQGLRVPLHF. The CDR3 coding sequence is TGTGCCAGCAGTTCTCAGGGTCTTAGGGTTCCCCTCCACTTT.

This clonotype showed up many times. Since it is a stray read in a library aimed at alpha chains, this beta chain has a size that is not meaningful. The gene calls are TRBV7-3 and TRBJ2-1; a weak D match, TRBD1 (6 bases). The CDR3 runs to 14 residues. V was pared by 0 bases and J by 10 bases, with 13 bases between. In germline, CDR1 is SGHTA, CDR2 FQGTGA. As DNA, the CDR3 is TGTGCCAGCAGCTTAACGGACAGCCAATCGGAGCAGTTCTTC. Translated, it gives CASSLTDSQSEQFF.

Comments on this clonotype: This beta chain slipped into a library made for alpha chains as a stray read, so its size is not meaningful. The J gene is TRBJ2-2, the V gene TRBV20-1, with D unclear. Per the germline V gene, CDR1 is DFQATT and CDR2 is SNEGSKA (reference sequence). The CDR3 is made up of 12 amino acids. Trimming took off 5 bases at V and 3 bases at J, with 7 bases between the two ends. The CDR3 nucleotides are TGCAGTGCTTTTGGACACACCGGGGAGCTGTTTTTT. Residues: CSAFGHTGELFF.

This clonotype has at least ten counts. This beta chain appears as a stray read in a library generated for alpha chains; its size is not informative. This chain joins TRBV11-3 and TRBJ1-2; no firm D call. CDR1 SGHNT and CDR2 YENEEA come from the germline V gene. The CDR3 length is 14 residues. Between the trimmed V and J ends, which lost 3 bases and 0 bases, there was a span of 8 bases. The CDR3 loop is CASSFNDTNYGYTF. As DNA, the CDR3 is TGTGCCAGCAGCTTCAATGACACTAACTATGGCTACACCTTC.

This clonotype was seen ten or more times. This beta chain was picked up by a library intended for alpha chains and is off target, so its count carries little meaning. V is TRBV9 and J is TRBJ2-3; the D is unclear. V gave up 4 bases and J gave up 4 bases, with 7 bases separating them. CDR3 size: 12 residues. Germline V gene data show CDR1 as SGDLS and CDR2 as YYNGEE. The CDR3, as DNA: TGTGCCAGCAGCCTAAGTGCAGATACGCAGTATTTT. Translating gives CASSLSADTQYF.

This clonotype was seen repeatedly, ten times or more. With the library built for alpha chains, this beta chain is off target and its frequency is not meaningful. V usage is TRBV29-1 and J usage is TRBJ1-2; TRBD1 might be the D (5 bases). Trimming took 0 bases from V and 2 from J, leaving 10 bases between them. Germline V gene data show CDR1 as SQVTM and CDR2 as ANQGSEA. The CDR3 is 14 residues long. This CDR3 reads CSVEDRGANYGYTF. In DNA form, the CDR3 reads TGCAGCGTTGAAGATCGAGGGGCCAACTATGGCTACACCTTC.

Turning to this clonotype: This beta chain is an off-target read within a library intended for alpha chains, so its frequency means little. Here the CDR3 DNA reads TGTGCCAGCAGCGTAAGGGACCCAGATAATTCACCCCTCCACTTT. Translated, it gives CASSVRDPDNSPLHF. The rearrangement joins TRBV9 to TRBJ1-6; TRBD1 is a possible D gene (5 bases). CDR3 length: 15 residues. Germline V lookup: CDR1 SGDLS, CDR2 YYNGEE. Between the trimmed V and J ends, which lost 1 base and 5 bases, there was a span of 10 bases.

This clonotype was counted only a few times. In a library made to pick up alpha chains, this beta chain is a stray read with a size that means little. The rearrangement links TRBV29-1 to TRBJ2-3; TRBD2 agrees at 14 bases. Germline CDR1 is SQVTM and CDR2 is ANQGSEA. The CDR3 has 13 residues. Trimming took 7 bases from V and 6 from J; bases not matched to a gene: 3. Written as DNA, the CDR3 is TGCAGCGGTGGGACTAGCGGGGGTGATACGCAGTATTTT. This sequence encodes CSGGTSGGDTQYF.

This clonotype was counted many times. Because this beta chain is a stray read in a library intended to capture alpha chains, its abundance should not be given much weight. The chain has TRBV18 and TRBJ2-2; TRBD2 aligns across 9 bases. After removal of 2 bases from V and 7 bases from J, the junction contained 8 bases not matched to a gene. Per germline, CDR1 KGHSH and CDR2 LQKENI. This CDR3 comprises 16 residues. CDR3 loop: CASSPGTSITGGELFF. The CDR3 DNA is TGTGCCAGCTCACCAGGGACTAGCATCACTGGCGGGGAGCTGTTTTTT.

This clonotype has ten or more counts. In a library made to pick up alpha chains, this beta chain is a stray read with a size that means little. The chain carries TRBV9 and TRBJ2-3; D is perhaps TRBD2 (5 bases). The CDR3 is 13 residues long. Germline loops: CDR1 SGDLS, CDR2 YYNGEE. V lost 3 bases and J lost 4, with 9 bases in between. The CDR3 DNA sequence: TGTGCCAGCAGCGCTCCGGGGTCAGATACGCAGTATTTT. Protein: CASSAPGSDTQYF.

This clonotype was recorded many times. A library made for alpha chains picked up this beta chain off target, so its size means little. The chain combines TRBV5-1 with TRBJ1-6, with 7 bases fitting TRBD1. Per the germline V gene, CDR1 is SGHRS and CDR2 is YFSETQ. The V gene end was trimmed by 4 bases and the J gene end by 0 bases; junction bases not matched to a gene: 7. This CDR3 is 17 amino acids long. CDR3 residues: CASSGRDSSSYNSPLHF. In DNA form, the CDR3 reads TGCGCCAGCAGCGGACGGGACAGCAGCTCCTATAATTCACCCCTCCACTTT.

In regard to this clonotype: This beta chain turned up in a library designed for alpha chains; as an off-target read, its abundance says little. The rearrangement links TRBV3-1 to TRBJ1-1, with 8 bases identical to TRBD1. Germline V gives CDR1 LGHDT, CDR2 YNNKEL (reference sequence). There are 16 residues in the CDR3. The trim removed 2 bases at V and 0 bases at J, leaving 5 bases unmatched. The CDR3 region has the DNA TGTGCCAGCAGCCAACAGGACAGGGCGGTGAACACTGAAGCTTTCTTT. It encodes CASSQQDRAVNTEAFF.

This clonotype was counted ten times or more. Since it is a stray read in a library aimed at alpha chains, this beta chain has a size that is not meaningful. CDR3 in DNA: TGTGCCAGCAGTTATATGGACTCCGGACGGACGTCCTATGGCTACACCTTC. Translation: CASSYMDSGRTSYGYTF. This chain joins TRBV6-2 or TRBV6-3 and TRBJ1-2; no firm D call. CDR1 is MNHEY, CDR2 SVGEGT, per germline. The CDR3 has 17 residues. Between the trimmed V and J ends, which lost 3 bases and 4 bases, there was a span of 21 bases.

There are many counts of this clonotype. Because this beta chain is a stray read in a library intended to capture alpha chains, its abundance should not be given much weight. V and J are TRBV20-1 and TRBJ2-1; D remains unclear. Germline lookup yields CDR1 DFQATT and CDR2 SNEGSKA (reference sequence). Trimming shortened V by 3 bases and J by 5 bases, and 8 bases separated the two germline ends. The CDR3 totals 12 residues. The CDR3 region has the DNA TGCAGTGCTAGTTTAGCCGACAATGAGCAGTTCTTC. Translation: CSASLADNEQFF.

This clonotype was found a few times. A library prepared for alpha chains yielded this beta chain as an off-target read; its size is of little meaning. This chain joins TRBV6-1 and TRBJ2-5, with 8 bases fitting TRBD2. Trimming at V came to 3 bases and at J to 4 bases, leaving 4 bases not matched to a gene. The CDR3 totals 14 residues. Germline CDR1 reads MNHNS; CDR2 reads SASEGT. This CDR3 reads CASSDGLALETQYF. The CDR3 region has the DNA TGTGCCAGCAGTGACGGACTAGCCCTAGAGACCCAGTACTTC.

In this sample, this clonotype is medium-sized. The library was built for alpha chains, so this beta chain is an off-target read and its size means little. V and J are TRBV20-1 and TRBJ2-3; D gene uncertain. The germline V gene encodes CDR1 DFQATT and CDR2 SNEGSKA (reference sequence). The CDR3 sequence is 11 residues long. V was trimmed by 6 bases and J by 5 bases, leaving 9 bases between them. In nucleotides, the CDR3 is TGCAGTGCCACCATTCTAGATACGCAGTATTTT. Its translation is CSATILDTQYF.